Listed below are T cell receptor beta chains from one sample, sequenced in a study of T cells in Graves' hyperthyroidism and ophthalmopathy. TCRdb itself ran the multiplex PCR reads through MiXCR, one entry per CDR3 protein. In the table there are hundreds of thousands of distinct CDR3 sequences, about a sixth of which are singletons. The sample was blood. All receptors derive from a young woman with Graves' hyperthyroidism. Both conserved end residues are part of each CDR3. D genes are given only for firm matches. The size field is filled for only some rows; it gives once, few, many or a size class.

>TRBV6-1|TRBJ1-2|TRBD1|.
CASSTTGAVGYTF
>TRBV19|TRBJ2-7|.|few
CASSIGTDYSYEQYF
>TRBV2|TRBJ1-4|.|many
CASSVVGDEKLFF
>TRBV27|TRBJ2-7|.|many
CATRPADRRYEQYF
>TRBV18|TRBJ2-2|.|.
CASSPGGTHTGELFF
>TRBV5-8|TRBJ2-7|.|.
CASSLQGEGSYEQYF
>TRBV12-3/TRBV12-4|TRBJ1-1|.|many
CASSRRTGRDTEAFF
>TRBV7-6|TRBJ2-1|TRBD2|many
CASSPYSGTSSYNEQFF
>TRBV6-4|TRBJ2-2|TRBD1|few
CASSDSSRTGKSGELFF
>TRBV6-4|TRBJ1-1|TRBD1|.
CASSAGQGMRTEAFF
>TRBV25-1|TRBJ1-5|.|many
CASTPNEGSNQPQHF
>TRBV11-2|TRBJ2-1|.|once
CASSPNSRDQFF
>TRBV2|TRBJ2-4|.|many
CASSLRPELAKNIQYF
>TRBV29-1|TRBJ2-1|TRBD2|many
CSGRGGNEQFF
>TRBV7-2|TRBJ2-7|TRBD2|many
CASTPGLAASYEQYF
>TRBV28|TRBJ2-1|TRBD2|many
CASRPRLGTSGRGQFF
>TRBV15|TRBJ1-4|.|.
CATSTHSGGAANEKLFF
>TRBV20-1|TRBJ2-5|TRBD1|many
CSASRDSPGTQYF
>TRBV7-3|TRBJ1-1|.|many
CASSLGGGAYTEAFF
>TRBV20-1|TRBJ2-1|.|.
CSASGSNEQFF
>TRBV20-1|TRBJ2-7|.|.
CSAYFQGVTSEQYF
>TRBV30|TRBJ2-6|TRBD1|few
CAWKGQGYSGANVLTF
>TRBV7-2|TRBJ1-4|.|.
CASSLRHNEKLFF
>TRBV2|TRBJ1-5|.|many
CASSERSAGSQPQHF
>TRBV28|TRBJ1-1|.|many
CASSPSGGEAFF
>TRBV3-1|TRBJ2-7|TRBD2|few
CASSRRSGGVRPEQYF
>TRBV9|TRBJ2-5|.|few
CASSHGGAGDRASETQYF
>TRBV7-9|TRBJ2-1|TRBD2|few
CASILAGGTNEQFF
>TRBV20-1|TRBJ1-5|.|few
CSACLQGKNSNQPQHF
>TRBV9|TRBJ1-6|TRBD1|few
CASSVGTGKSSPLHF
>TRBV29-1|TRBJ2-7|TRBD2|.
CSVEDSSGSYEQYF
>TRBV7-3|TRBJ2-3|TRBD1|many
CASSSGQGLSDTQYF
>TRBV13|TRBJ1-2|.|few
CASSLVGGFSGYTF
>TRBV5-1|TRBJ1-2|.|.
CASRKGPTPGDIAF
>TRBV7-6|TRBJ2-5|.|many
CASSLDQGQTQYF
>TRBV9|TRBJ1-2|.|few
CASSVGTGFLRGYTF
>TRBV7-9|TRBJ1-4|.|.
CASSPPESQGANEKLFF
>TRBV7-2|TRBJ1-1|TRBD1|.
CASNEDTGATEAFF
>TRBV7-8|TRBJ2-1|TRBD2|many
CASRRTSGSYNEQFF
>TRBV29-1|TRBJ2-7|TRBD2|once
CSVDGLAGVAEQYF
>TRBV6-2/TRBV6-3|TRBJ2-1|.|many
CASSGGRWLPRNEQFF
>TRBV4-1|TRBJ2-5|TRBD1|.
CASSQNTGAQETQYF
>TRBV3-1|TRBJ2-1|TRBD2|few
CASSQDRSTSGNNEQFF
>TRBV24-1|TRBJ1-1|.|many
CATRPQDGNTEAFF
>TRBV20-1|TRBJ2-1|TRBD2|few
CSAPTSGGSSYNEQFF
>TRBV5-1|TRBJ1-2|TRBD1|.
CASSLGGSPGQDGYTF
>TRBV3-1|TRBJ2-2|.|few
CASSRLQGANTGELFF
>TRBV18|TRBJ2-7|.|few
CASSLQFRDKSYEQYF
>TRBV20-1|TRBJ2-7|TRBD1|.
CSARDPTGGYEQYF
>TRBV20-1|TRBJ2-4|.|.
CSAHRSGEGIQYF
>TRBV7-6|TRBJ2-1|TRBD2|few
CASSLDLGGLAGTRGDEQFF
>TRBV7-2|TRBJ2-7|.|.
CASTYWGTYEQYF